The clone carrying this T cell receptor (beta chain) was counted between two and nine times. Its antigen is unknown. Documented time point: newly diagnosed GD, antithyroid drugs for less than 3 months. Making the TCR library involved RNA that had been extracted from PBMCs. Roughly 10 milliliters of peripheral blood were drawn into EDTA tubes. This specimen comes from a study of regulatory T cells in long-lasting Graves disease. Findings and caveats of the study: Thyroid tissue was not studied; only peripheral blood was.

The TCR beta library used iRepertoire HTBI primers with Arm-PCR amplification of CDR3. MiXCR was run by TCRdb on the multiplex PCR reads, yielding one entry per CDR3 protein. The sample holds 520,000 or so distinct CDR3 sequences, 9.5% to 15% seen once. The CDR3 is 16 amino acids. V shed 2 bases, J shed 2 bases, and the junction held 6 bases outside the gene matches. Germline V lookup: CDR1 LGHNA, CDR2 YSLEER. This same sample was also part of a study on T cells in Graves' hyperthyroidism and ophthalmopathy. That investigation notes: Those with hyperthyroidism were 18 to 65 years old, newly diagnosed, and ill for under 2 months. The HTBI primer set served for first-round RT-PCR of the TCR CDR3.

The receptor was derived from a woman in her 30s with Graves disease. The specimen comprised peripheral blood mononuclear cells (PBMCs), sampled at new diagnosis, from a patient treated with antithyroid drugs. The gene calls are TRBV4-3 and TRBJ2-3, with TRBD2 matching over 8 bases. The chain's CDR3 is CASSQSGSWPTDTQYF. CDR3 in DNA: TGCGCCAGCAGCCAAAGCGGGAGTTGGCCCACAGATACGCAGTATTTT.